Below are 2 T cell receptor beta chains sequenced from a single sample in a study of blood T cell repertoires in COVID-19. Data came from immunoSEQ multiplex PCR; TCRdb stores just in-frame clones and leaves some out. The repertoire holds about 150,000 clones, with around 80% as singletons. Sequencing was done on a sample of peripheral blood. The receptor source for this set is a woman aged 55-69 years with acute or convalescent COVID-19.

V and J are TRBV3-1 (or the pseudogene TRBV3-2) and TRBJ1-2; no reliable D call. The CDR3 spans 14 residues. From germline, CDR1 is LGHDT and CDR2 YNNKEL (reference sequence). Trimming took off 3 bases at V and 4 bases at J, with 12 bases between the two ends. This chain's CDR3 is CASSHAKAGYGYTF. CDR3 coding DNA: TGTGCCAGCAGCCACGCTAAAGCAGGCTATGGCTACACCTTC.

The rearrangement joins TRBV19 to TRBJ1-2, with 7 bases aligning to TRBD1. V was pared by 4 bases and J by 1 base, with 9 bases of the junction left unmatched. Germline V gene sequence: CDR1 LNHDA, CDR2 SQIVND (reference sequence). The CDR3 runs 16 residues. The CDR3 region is CASSTSQGKVNYGYTF. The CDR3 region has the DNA TGTGCCAGTAGTACCTCACAGGGGAAAGTTAACTATGGCTACACCTTC.